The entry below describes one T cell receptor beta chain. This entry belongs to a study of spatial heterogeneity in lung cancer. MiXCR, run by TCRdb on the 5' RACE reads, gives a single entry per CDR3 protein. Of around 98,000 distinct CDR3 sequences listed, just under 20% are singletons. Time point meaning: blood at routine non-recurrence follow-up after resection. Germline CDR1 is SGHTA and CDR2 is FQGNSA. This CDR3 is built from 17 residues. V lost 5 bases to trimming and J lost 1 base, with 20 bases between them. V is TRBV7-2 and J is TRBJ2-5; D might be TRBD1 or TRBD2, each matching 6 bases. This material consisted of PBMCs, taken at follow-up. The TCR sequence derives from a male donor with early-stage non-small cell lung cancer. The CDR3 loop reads CASSTRGQGPLQETQYF. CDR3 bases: TGTGCCAGCAGCACCCGGGGGCAGGGGCCCCTCCAAGAGACCCAGTACTTC.